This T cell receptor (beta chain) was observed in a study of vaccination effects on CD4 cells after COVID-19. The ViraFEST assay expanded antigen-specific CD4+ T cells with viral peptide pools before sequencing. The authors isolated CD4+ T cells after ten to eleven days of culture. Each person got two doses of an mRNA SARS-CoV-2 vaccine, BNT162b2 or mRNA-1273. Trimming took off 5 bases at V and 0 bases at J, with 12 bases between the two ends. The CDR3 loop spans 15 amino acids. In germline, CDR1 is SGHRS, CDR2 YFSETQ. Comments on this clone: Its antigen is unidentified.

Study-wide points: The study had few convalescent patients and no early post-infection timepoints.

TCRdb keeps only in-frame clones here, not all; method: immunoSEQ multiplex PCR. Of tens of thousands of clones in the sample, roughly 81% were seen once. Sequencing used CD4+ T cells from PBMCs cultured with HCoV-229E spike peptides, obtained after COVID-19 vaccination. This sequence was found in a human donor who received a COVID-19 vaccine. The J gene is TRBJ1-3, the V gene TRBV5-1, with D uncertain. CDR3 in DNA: TGCGCCAGCAGACTCGACACGAGCTCTGGAAACACCATATATTTT. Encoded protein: CASRLDTSSGNTIYF.